This T cell receptor beta chain was identified during a study of CD8+CD57+ T cells in acquired aplastic anemia. Study context: CD4+ and CD8+ cells, once sorted, gave DNA averaging around 3.2 ug.

The study, taken as a whole, reports: In common between the patients and the controls were approximately 30 CD8+ CDR3 sequences. CD8+ Simpson's diversity showed no significant patient-control difference.

In the case of this clonotype: Its specificity is unknown.

CDR3 and TCR beta VDJ profiling relied on a genomic DNA template. TCRdb itself ran the reads through MiXCR, one entry per CDR3 protein. The sample has 200,000 or so distinct CDR3 sequences, 64% seen once; the top ten hold about half. CDR3 length: 15 residues. V was trimmed by 0 bases and J by 0 bases, leaving 8 bases between them. The germline CDR1 and CDR2 sequences are LNHNV and YYDKDF (reference sequence). Input material: sorted CD4+, CD8+, or CD8+CD57+ T cells (not recorded which) from PBMCs. The source is a human donor with severe aplastic anemia or a healthy control (not recorded which). The rearrangement joins TRBV15 to TRBJ1-1, with unresolved D. The CDR3 DNA reads as TGTGCCACCAGCAGAGAGAGGACTGTGAACACTGAAGCTTTCTTT. Translation: CATSRERTVNTEAFF.